What follows are 9 T cell receptor beta chains derived from one specimen sequenced in a study of shared clonotypes between healthy human individuals. Repertoires were generated with immunoSEQ multiplex PCR, while TCRdb's copy carries only in-frame clones and drops some. Of some 92,000 clones in the sample, less than 60% were seen once. Sample: PBMCs. These receptors were taken from a woman aged 40 to 50 in good health. Some clones in this sample may be carry-over from other donors' samples.

This clone was observed many times. The CDR3 protein is CASSLEQGDYGYTF. DNA of the CDR3: TGCGCCAGCAGCTTGGAACAGGGAGACTATGGCTACACCTTC. V and J are TRBV5-1 and TRBJ1-2, with D perhaps TRBD1 (6 bases). Trimming took 0 bases from V and 3 from J, leaving 9 bases between them. The CDR3 runs 14 residues. Germline V gene sequence: CDR1 SGHRS, CDR2 YFSETQ.

There are a few counts of this clone. This chain joins TRBV9 and TRBJ1-3; possibly TRBD1 for D (6 bases). CDR3 length: 15 residues. V lost 5 bases to trimming and J lost 0 bases, with 12 bases between them. From germline, CDR1 is SGDLS and CDR2 YYNGEE. CDR3 sequence: CASRGQKDSGNTIYF. CDR3 DNA: TGTGCCAGCAGAGGACAGAAAGACTCTGGAAACACCATATATTTT. The whole variable domain, filled in from reference TRBV9 and TRBJ1-3, reads DSGVTQTPKHLITATGQRVTLRCSPRSGDLSVYWYQQSLDQGLQFLIQYYNGEERAKGNILERFSAQQFPDLHSELNLSSLELGDSALYFCASRGQKDSGNTIYFGEGSWLTVV.

This clone showed up just a few times. The chain combines TRBV5-4 with TRBJ2-7; D possibly corresponds to TRBD1 (6 bases). Germline assignment: CDR1 SGHNT and CDR2 YYREEE (reference sequence). V shed 0 bases and J shed 5 bases, with 12 bases lying between them. CDR3 length: 14 amino acids. CDR3 protein: CASSLGQGMDEQYF. The CDR3 DNA sequence: TGTGCCAGCAGCTTGGGGCAGGGGATGGACGAGCAGTACTTC.

This clone appeared a single time. The chain recombines TRBV7-2 with TRBJ1-1; tentatively, D is TRBD1 (5 bases). The CDR3 is 11 amino acids. Germline V CDR1 and CDR2: SGHTA, FQGNSA. V gave up 10 bases and J gave up 10 bases, with 16 bases separating them. The CDR3 spells CAIKETGGAFF. The CDR3 nucleotides are TGTGCCATCAAGGAGACGGGGGGAGCTTTCTTT.

This clone was seen a few times. The chain's CDR3 is CASRFQGSNTGELFF. The CDR3, as DNA: TGTGCCAGCAGGTTCCAGGGCTCGAACACCGGGGAGCTGTTTTTT. The chain joins TRBV2 to TRBJ2-2; maybe TRBD1 (5 bases). V was cut by 6 bases and J by 0 bases, with 11 bases left in between. CDR1 and CDR2 (germline): SNHLY, FYNNEI. CDR3 length: 15 residues.

The chain couples TRBV29-1 to TRBJ2-2; 10 bases fit TRBD2. CDR3 length equals 16 residues. Trimming removed 4 bases from V and 3 bases from J; junction bases left unmatched: 8. CDR1 SQVTM and CDR2 ANQGSEA come from the germline V gene. This chain's CDR3 is CSVGSGRARDTGELFF. The CDR3 nucleotides are TGCAGCGTTGGAAGCGGGAGGGCCCGTGACACCGGGGAGCTGTTTTTT.

This clone was detected a few times. This CDR3 reads CSVGGTPGLNEQFF. In DNA form, the CDR3 reads TGCAGCGTTGGGGGGACTCCAGGGCTCAATGAGCAGTTCTTC. The chain is built from TRBV29-1 and TRBJ2-1, with D possibly being TRBD2 (6 bases). The CDR3 totals 14 residues. CDR1 and CDR2 from the germline V gene are SQVTM and ANQGSEA. Trimming removed 4 bases at V and 6 bases at J, with 16 bases between.

The genes are TRBV7-6 and TRBJ2-7; 7 nucleotides match TRBD1. The V segment lost 4 bases and the J segment 4 bases; nucleotides outside the gene matches: 7. CDR3 length: 14 amino acids. CDR1 is SGHVS and CDR2 is FNYEAQ in the germline V gene. CDR3 residues: CASSSRDRLYEQYF. The CDR3 region has the DNA TGTGCCAGCAGCTCCCGGGACAGACTTTACGAGCAGTACTTC.

A word on this clone: One base separates it from a far larger clone, so it is likely a read error. The rearrangement links TRBV5-1 to TRBJ2-5, with 9 bases matching TRBD1. The J call is in doubt because the DNA end fits TRBJ2-7 better. The germline gives CDR1 SGHRS, CDR2 YFSETQ. The CDR3 runs 14 residues. CDR3 in amino acids: CASSLVPGQGEQYF. CDR3 DNA sequence: TGCGCCAGCAGCCTTGTACCGGGACAGGGCGAGCAGTACTTC.